Each of the 5 T cell receptor beta chains below was sequenced from the same sample in a study of metastatic and nonmetastatic thyroid tumors (dated by TCRdb to the early 2020s). The library came from PCR. TCRdb records Illumina HiSeq 4000 as the sequencer. The raw public reads went through TCRdb reprocessing: fastp at Q25, MiXCR clone calling, in-frame beta chains kept. The sample data list about 92,000 clones, and 14% to 15% of these were observed just once. 3% to 4.5% of the sample lies in the top ten. Before undergoing thyroid surgery, none of the patients had been given any kind of treatment. Sequenced material: blood. Source of these receptors: a female donor with papillary thyroid cancer or a benign thyroid nodule (not recorded which). Some clones in this sample may be carry-over from other donors' samples.

This clone has a count of ten or more. The chain combines TRBV14 with TRBJ2-7; no firm D call. Germline CDR1 SGHDN, CDR2 FVKESK. The CDR3 runs to 12 residues. Trimming shortened V by 0 bases and J by 4 bases, and 4 bases separated the two germline ends. The CDR3 protein is CASSQDNYEQYF. Here the CDR3 DNA reads TGTGCCAGCAGCCAAGATAATTACGAGCAGTACTTC.

V is TRBV20-1 and J is TRBJ2-3, with D maybe TRBD1 (5 bases). The CDR3 length is 13 residues. V lost 6 bases and J lost 5, with 15 bases in between. Germline lookup yields CDR1 DFQATT and CDR2 SNEGSKA (reference sequence). Written as DNA, the CDR3 is TGCAGTGCAATAATGACAGCAGGAGATACGCAGTATTTT. This sequence encodes CSAIMTAGDTQYF.

This clone was recorded many times. The chain carries TRBV7-9 and TRBJ1-4; D not resolved. CDR3 length equals 13 residues. Germline CDR1 is SEHNR and CDR2 is FQNEAQ (reference sequence). Between the trimmed V and J ends, which lost 5 bases and 7 bases, there was a span of 11 bases. The CDR3 region is CASSPGVSEKLFF. The DNA of the CDR3 is TGTGCCAGCAGCCCCGGGGTGTCTGAAAAACTGTTTTTT.

In this sample, this clone turned up a few times. This rearrangement joins TRBV6-2 or TRBV6-3 to TRBJ1-1, with a weak D call TRBD1 (5 bases). V dropped 2 bases and J dropped 3 bases, with 7 bases sitting between them. CDR3 length: 13 residues. Germline lookup yields CDR1 MNHEY and CDR2 SVGEGT. This CDR3 is CASSYEGHTEAFF. DNA for the CDR3: TGTGCCAGCAGTTACGAGGGACACACTGAAGCTTTCTTT.

This clone was detected many times. The genes are TRBV5-6 and TRBJ2-3; D assignment may be TRBD1 or TRBD2 (5 bases each). Trimming took 7 bases from V and 0 from J, leaving 9 bases between them. The germline gives CDR1 SGHDT, CDR2 YYEEEE. The CDR3 consists of 13 residues. The DNA of the CDR3 is TGTGCCAGCGGGGACGGCAGCACAGATACGCAGTATTTT. Translation: CASGDGSTDTQYF.